This T cell receptor (beta chain) was obtained from a study of T cell responses to AZD1222 COVID-19 vaccine (dated by TCRdb to 2020 to 2022). With respect to the entire study: A total of about 230 trial participants underwent TCR sequencing, of whom about 210 received two doses of AZD1222 and 26 received two doses of the MenACWY control vaccine. Trial participants were enrolled by age into 18-55, 56-69 and 70-plus year subgroups, with about 150, 28 and 57 TCR-sequenced participants respectively. The study at large found these results: Because no day 14 peak-response samples were available, repertoires were characterized only after the peak T cell response. Vaccine-associated CD4 TCRs spanned the whole spike protein, with dominant responses in regions 160-218 and 743-854. Conclusions about previously exposed vaccinees were limited because only six AZD1222 recipients were SARS-CoV-2 seropositive at baseline. Participants were mostly white British, with more females than males. The authors suggested clonal diversity may have been underestimated. In the small 56-69-year group, the increase in depth fell short of significance, most likely because of low power. After two AZD1222 doses, both the breadth and the depth of spike-specific TCRs were significantly higher than at day 0 and than in MenACWY recipients. Epitopes outside the regions mutated in the B.1.351 and B.1.1.7 variants were reportedly recognized by nearly half of the unique spike-specific TCRs.

This specimen's time point label, per the study, means: about 28 days (+/-7) after the second vaccine dose. AZD1222 recipients with second doses at about 4 weeks or about 12 weeks were pooled, because spike-specific TCR depth and breadth did not differ between schedules. Vaccinee samples came from UK trials COV001 and COV002, including a single-blind randomized controlled phase 2/3 trial of AZD1222 (ChAdOx1 nCoV-19) in healthy adults. Trial participant PBMC samples were collected at day 0 and day 28 after the second dose for TCRbeta chain sequencing. CDR1 is given as SGHNT and CDR2 as YENEEA, both from the germline V gene. V lost 5 bases and J lost 7 bases, and the count of bases not matched to a germline gene is 9. The CDR3 measures 15 amino acids from cysteine to phenylalanine. Of the read, only the CDR3 DNA is kept; its 45 bases are in frame from base 1. Concerning this clone itself: The antigen this receptor binds is unknown. Base qualities are missing; no much larger clone stands one base away.

The CDR3 regions of human TCRbeta chains were subjected to immunosequencing. Per the source publication's procedure: TCRs in the repertoires were compared against a reference library of SARS-CoV-2-specific TCRs that had been generated with the MIRA antigen-specificity platform. Breadth was defined as the fraction of unique TCRs that were SARS-CoV-2-associated. Depth was defined as the fraction of total T cells that were SARS-CoV-2-associated. Using the MIRA data, each spike-specific TCR was assigned both to the spike region to which the TCR was reactive and to a CD4 or CD8 class. Log10-transformed breadth and depth values were compared by one-way ANOVA with Sidak's multiple comparisons tests. In TCRdb, the immuneACCESS table is reduced to in-frame sequences with V and J assigned. These tables do not hold every clone; where another copy was compared, an unresolved V gene accounts for under half, and the others remain unexplained. For V, J and clone size, that table is used; D and trimming come from the DNA. Within this sample are about 70,000 clones, with approximately 90% of them counted one time only. About 3.5% of the sample lies in the top ten.

The chain couples TRBV11-3 to TRBJ2-1, with 9 middle bases fitting TRBD1. This sequence was found in an adult who received the AZD1222 COVID-19 vaccine. The sequences come from peripheral blood, collected 28 days after the second AZD1222 dose. The base sequence is TGTGCCAGCAGCACAGGGGGCGGGGGATGGAATGAGCAGTTCTTC. Its protein is CASSTGGGGWNEQFF. With the portions outside the CDR3 filled from the reference TRBV11-3 and TRBJ2-1 genes, the complete variable region becomes EAGVVQSPRYKIIEKKQPVAFWCNPISGHNTLYWYLQNLGQGPELLIRYENEEAVDDSQLPKDRFSAERLKGVDSTLKIQPAELGDSAVYLCASSTGGGGWNEQFFGPGTRLTVL.